These T cell receptor beta chains were read from a single sample in a study of blood T cell repertoires in COVID-19. Sequencing used immunoSEQ multiplex PCR; TCRdb keeps in-frame clones, though not all of them. The repertoire holds roughly 70,000 clones, under 85% seen once, with under 15% in the top ten. Input material: peripheral blood. These receptors all stem from a man in his sixties with COVID-19, enrolled during active disease. CDR3s include the opening cysteine and the closing phenylalanine or tryptophan. The D gene is left open where the match is weak. Clone size is given for some rows only: seen once, a few or many times, or a class if the clone is expanded.

v_call	j_call	clone_size	d_call	cdr3_aa	cdr3_nt
TRBV12-3/TRBV12-4	TRBJ1-2	few	-	CASRRAGYGYTF	TGTGCCAGTAGGAGGGCAGGCTATGGCTACACCTTC
TRBV14	TRBJ2-7	-	-	CASSQEELGLGEQYF	TGTGCCAGCAGCCAAGAAGAGTTGGGGCTAGGAGAGCAGTACTTC
TRBV9	TRBJ1-6	-	-	CASSTRLDSPLHF	TGTGCCAGCAGCACCCGGTTAGATTCACCCCTCCACTTT
TRBV28	TRBJ2-7	-	-	CAAGTYSYEQYF	TGTGCCGCCGGGACTTACTCCTACGAGCAGTACTTC
TRBV7-3	TRBJ2-1	-	TRBD2	CASSLGLAGRNEQFF	TGTGCCAGCAGCTTAGGACTAGCGGGAAGAAATGAGCAGTTCTTC
TRBV11-2	TRBJ2-7	-	-	CASSLVGTVFYEQYF	TGTGCCAGCAGCTTAGTGGGGACTGTTTTCTACGAGCAGTACTTC
TRBV28	TRBJ1-4	-	-	CASSFSANRAATNEKLFF	TGTGCCAGCAGTTTCTCGGCCAACAGGGCTGCAACTAATGAAAAACTGTTTTTT
TRBV19	TRBJ1-2	-	-	CASRPDSYGYTF	TGTGCCAGTAGGCCAGACAGCTATGGCTACACCTTC
TRBV11-3	TRBJ2-7	few	-	CASSAGRPPYEQYF	TGTGCCAGCAGCGCGGGGCGACCCCCCTACGAGCAGTACTTC
TRBV5-4	TRBJ1-2	-	-	CASSLDRGTLYGYTF	TGTGCCAGCAGCTTGGATCGGGGGACGCTCTATGGCTACACCTTC
TRBV24-1	TRBJ2-1	-	TRBD1	CATRENRQGAKQFF	TGTGCCACCAGAGAGAATCGACAGGGGGCTAAGCAGTTCTTC
TRBV13	TRBJ2-7	many	TRBD2	CASSKWTSGTYEQYF	TGTGCCAGCAGCAAGTGGACTAGCGGCACCTACGAGCAGTACTTC
TRBV3-1/TRBV3-2	TRBJ2-5	-	TRBD2	CASTGTSGSKETQYF	TGTGCCAGCACCGGGACTAGCGGGAGCAAAGAGACCCAGTACTTC
TRBV5-1	TRBJ2-5	-	TRBD2	CASSSLSGGAGETQYF	TGCGCCAGCAGCTCGCTGAGCGGGGGGGCCGGAGAGACCCAGTACTTC
TRBV27	TRBJ2-1	-	TRBD2	CATSEREGGNEQFF	TGTGCCACCTCAGAGCGGGAGGGGGGAAATGAGCAGTTCTTC
TRBV7-7	TRBJ2-3	-	TRBD2	CASSLGLAGGATDTQYF	TGTGCCAGCAGCTTAGGTTTGGCGGGAGGCGCCACAGATACGCAGTATTTT
TRBV12-3/TRBV12-4	TRBJ2-5	-	-	CASSVSQETQYF	TGTGCCAGCAGTGTTTCCCAGGAGACCCAGTACTTC
TRBV6-5	TRBJ2-2	-	TRBD1	CASCRTGEAGELFF	TGTGCCAGCTGCCGGACAGGGGAGGCCGGGGAGCTGTTTTTT
TRBV5-1	TRBJ1-2	-	TRBD1	CASSLATGASGGYTF	TGCGCCAGCAGCTTGGCGACAGGGGCATCAGGGGGCTACACCTTC
TRBV29-1	TRBJ2-5	-	-	CSVGDPIGGVETQYF	TGCAGCGTTGGAGATCCCATCGGGGGAGTTGAGACCCAGTACTTC
TRBV6-5	TRBJ1-1	-	-	CASFGSEASTEAFF	TGTGCCAGCTTTGGAAGCGAGGCGAGCACTGAAGCTTTCTTT
TRBV6-1	TRBJ1-5	once	-	CASSRGDQPQHF	TGTGCCAGCAGCAGGGGAGATCAGCCCCAGCATTTT
TRBV29-1	TRBJ1-1	-	-	CSAYGNTEAFF	TGCAGCGCCTACGGGAACACTGAAGCTTTCTTT
TRBV4-1	TRBJ2-1	many	TRBD2	CASSQLPGLAGNEQFF	TGCGCCAGCAGCCAACTCCCGGGACTAGCGGGAAATGAGCAGTTCTTC
TRBV9	TRBJ1-2	-	-	CASSVAGQMRGGSRYGYTF	TGTGCCAGCAGCGTAGCGGGCCAGATGAGGGGGGGAAGTAGGTATGGCTACACCTTC
TRBV7-6	TRBJ2-5	-	-	CASSSGTDQETQYF	TGTGCCAGCAGCTCTGGGACTGATCAAGAGACCCAGTACTTC
TRBV7-3	TRBJ2-1	-	-	CASSTRPPSELIF	TGTGCCAGCAGCACGAGGCCTCCCAGCGAGTTGATCTTC
TRBV5-5	TRBJ2-1	-	TRBD2	CASSLWLAGGRGYEQFF	TGTGCCAGCAGCTTGTGGCTAGCGGGAGGGCGGGGGTATGAGCAGTTCTTC
TRBV6-6	TRBJ1-6	-	-	CASSYLTGTGNSPLHF	TGTGCCAGCAGTTACCTCACAGGGACGGGGAATTCACCCCTCCACTTT
TRBV5-1	TRBJ2-5	-	TRBD2	CASSFSSGGQETQYF	TGCGCCAGCAGCTTTTCTAGCGGGGGGCAAGAGACCCAGTACTTC
TRBV27	TRBJ2-7	few	-	CASRTRDSTYEQYF	TGTGCCAGCAGAACCCGGGACTCGACCTACGAGCAGTACTTC
TRBV7-2	TRBJ2-1	-	-	CASSPSRGQYNEQFF	TGTGCCAGCAGCCCCAGTCGGGGACAATACAATGAGCAGTTCTTC
TRBV7-9	TRBJ2-7	-	-	CASSLAGARAYEQYF	TGTGCCAGCAGCTTAGCGGGGGCGCGAGCCTACGAGCAGTACTTC
TRBV29-1	TRBJ2-3	-	TRBD2	CSAPPGGTSTDTQYF	TGCAGCGCACCGCCTGGCGGGACTAGTACAGATACGCAGTATTTT
TRBV5-6	TRBJ1-3	few	-	CASSSRRQLSGNTIYF	TGTGCCAGCAGCTCACGTAGACAGCTCTCTGGAAACACCATATATTTT
TRBV5-1	TRBJ1-2	few	TRBD1	CASSQDPGTGANYGYTF	TGCGCCAGCAGCCAGGACCCCGGGACAGGGGCTAACTATGGCTACACCTTC
TRBV3-1/TRBV3-2	TRBJ2-3	-	TRBD1	CASGAGGTDTQYF	TGTGCCAGCGGGGCAGGGGGAACAGATACGCAGTATTTT
TRBV5-1	TRBJ1-6	-	-	CASSTGIWNSPLHF	TGCGCCAGCAGCACAGGGATATGGAATTCACCCCTCCACTTT
TRBV7-9	TRBJ1-1	-	TRBD1	CASSLPGQGEAFF	TGTGCCAGCAGCTTACCCGGACAGGGTGAAGCTTTCTTT
TRBV7-2	TRBJ1-1	-	-	CASSSTGWNTEAFF	TGTGCCAGCAGCTCGACAGGTTGGAACACTGAAGCTTTCTTT
TRBV27	TRBJ2-1	-	-	CATRERDNEQFF	TGTGCCACCCGAGAGAGAGACAATGAGCAGTTCTTC
TRBV2	TRBJ2-5	-	TRBD2	CASSELAGGETQYF	TGTGCCAGCAGCGAATTAGCGGGAGGGGAGACCCAGTACTTC
TRBV27	TRBJ1-2	-	-	CASSSRGGNGYTF	TGTGCCAGCAGTTCCCGCGGAGGCAATGGCTACACCTTC